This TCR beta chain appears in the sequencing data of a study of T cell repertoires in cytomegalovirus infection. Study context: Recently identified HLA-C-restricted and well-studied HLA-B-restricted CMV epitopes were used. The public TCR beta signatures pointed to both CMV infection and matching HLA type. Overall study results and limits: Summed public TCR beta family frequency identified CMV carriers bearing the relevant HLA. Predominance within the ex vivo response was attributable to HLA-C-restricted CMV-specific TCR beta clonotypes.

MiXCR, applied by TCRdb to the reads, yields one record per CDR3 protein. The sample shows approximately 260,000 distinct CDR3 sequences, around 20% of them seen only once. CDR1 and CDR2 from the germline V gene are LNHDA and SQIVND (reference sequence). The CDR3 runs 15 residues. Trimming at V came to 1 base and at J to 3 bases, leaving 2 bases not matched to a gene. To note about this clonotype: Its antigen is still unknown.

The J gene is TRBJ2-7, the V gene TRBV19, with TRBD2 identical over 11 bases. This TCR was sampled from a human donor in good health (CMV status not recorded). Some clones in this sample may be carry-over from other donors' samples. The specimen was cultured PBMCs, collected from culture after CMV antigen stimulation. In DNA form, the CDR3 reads TGTGCCAGTAGTATAGCCGGGACTAGCGGCTACGAGCAGTACTTC. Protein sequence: CASSIAGTSGYEQYF.